Listed below are T cell receptor beta chains from one sample, sequenced in a study of T cells in Graves' hyperthyroidism and ophthalmopathy. TCRdb re-derived calls from the multiplex PCR reads in MiXCR, one entry per CDR3 protein. Of more than 600,000 distinct CDR3 sequences listed, 16% were seen once; the top ten hold around 7.7%. What was sequenced was blood. All receptors come from a man younger than 35 with Graves' hyperthyroidism. Both conserved end residues are part of each CDR3. D genes are given only for firm matches. Clone size, where shown, is once, few, many, or a class for clones that have expanded.

.	few	TRBJ2-2	TRBV6-1	CATKLQGAPNTGELFF	TGTGCCACCAAATTACAGGGAGCCCCGAACACCGGGGAGCTGTTTTTT
.	few	TRBJ2-1	TRBV7-8	CASSLRGGLGDEQFF	TGTGCCAGCAGCTTAAGGGGGGGCCTCGGGGATGAGCAGTTCTTC
TRBD1	.	TRBJ1-1	TRBV7-9	CASSLLGQEEDTEAFF	TGTGCCAGCAGCTTGTTGGGACAGGAGGAGGACACTGAAGCTTTCTTT
TRBD2	many	TRBJ2-1	TRBV12-3/TRBV12-4	CASSLRLAGVEQFF	TGTGCCAGCAGTTTGAGACTAGCGGGAGTCGAGCAGTTCTTC
.	few	TRBJ2-2	TRBV7-9	CASSLRLSGTGELFF	TGTGCCAGCAGCTTAAGGCTTTCGGGCACCGGGGAGCTGTTTTTT
.	.	TRBJ2-1	TRBV29-1	CSVESAGYNEQFF	TGCAGCGTTGAAAGTGCGGGTTACAATGAGCAGTTCTTC
TRBD2	.	TRBJ2-2	TRBV6-1	CASSEAGRGEGELFF	TGTGCCAGCAGTGAGGCGGGCCGGGGGGAGGGGGAGCTGTTTTTT
TRBD2	many	TRBJ2-1	TRBV2	CASKGTSGKLYSSYNEQFF	TGTGCCAGCAAAGGGACTAGCGGGAAACTGTATAGCTCCTACAATGAGCAGTTCTTC
.	.	TRBJ1-1	TRBV7-8	CASSPGIGGNMNTEAFF	TGTGCCAGCAGCCCCGGCATTGGGGGGAATATGAACACTGAAGCTTTCTTT
TRBD1	many	TRBJ2-5	TRBV7-9	CASSPTGWETQYF	TGTGCCAGCAGCCCGACAGGGTGGGAGACCCAGTACTTC
.	few	TRBJ2-1	TRBV27	CASSPTGVYINEQFF	TGTGCCAGCAGTCCTACGGGGGTATACATTAATGAGCAGTTCTTC
.	few	TRBJ1-2	TRBV2	CASSEARQANYGYTF	TGTGCCAGCAGTGAAGCGCGACAGGCTAACTATGGCTACACCTTC
.	few	TRBJ2-7	TRBV20-1	CSARSGPYEQYF	TGCAGTGCTAGATCCGGTCCCTACGAGCAGTACTTC
.	many	TRBJ2-5	TRBV28	CASSLGAEETQYF	TGTGCCAGCAGTTTGGGGGCCGAAGAGACCCAGTACTTC